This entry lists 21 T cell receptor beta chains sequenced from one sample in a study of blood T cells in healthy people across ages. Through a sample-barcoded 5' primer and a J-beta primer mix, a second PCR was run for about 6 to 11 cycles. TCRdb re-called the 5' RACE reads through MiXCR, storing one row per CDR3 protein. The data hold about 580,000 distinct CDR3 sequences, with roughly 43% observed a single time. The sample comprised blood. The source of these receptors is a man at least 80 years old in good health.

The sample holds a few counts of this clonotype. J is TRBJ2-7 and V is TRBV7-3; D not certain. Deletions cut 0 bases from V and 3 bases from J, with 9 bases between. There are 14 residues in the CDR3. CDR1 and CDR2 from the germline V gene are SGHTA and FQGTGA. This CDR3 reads CASSLTATSYEQYF. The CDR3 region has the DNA TGTGCCAGCAGCTTAACGGCTACCAGCTACGAGCAGTACTTC.

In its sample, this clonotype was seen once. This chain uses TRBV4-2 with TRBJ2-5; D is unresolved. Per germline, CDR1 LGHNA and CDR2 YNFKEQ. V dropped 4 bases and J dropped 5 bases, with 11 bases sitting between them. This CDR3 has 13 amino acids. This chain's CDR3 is CASSRVLGETQYF. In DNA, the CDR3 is TGTGCCAGCAGCCGCGTCCTTGGGGAGACCCAGTACTTC.

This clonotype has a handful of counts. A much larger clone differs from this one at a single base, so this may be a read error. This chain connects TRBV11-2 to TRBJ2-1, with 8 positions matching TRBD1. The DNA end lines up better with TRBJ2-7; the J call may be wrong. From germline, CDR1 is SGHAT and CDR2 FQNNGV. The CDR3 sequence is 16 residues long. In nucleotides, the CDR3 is TGTGCCAGCAGCTTAGTAGGGACAGGCTCCTACAATGAGCAGTACTTC. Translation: CASSLVGTGSYNEQYF.

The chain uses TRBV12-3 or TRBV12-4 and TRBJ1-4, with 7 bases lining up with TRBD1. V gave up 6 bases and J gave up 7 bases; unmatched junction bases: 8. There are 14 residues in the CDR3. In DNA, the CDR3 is TGTGCCAGCAGCCTGACAGGGTTTAGTGAAAAACTGTTTTTT. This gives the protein CASSLTGFSEKLFF.

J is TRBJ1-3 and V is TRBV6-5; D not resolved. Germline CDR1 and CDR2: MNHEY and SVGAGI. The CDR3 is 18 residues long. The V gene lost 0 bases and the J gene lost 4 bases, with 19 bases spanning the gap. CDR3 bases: TGTGCCAGCAGTTACTCAGTGCAGACGGGAATTTCCGGAAACACCATATATTTT. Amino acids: CASSYSVQTGISGNTIYF.

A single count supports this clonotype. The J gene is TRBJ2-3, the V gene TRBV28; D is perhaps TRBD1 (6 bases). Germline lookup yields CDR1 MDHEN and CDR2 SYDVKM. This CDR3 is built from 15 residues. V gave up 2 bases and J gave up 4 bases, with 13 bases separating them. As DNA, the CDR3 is TGTGCCAGCAGTTTAAGCCCAGGGGCGGCAGATACGCAGTATTTT. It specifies CASSLSPGAADTQYF. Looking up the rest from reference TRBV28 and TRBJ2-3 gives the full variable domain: DVKVTQSSRYLVKRTGEKVFLECVQDMDHENMFWYRQDPGLGLRLIYFSYDVKMKEKGDIPEGYSVSREKKERFSLILESASTNQTSMYLCASSLSPGAADTQYFGPGTRLTVL.

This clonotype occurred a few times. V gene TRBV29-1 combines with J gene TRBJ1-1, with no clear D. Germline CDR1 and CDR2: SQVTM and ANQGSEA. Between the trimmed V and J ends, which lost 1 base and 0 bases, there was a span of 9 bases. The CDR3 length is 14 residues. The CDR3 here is CSVEVSSLNTEAFF. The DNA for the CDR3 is TGCAGCGTTGAAGTGAGCAGCCTGAACACTGAAGCTTTCTTT. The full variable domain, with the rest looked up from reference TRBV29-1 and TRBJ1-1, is SAVISQKPSRDICQRGTSLTIQCQVDSQVTMMFWYRQQPGQSLTLIATANQGSEATYESGFVIDKFPISRPNLTFSTLTVSNMSPEDSSIYLCSVEVSSLNTEAFFGQGTRLTVV.

CDR3 sequence: CSALAPGELSTDTQYF. The CDR3 region has the DNA TGCAGTGCCCTAGCCCCTGGGGAGCTCTCCACAGATACGCAGTATTTT. This chain connects TRBV20-1 to TRBJ2-3, with TRBD2 as a possible D gene (5 bases). Trimming took off 6 bases at V and 2 bases at J, with 21 bases between the two ends. The CDR3 spans 16 residues. Per germline, CDR1 DFQATT and CDR2 SNEGSKA (reference sequence).

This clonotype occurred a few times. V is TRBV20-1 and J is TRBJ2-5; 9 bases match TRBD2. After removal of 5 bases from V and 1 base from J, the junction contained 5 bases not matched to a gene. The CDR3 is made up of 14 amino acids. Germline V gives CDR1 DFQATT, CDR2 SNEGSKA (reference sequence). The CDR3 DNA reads TGCAGTGCTGCGACTAGCGGTAGCCAAGAGACCCAGTACTTC. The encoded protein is CSAATSGSQETQYF.

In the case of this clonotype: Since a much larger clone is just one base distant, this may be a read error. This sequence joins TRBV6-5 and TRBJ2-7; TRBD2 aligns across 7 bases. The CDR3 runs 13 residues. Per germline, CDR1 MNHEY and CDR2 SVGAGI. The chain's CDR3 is CASSGDYPYEQNF. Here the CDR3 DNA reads TGTGCCAGCAGTGGGGACTATCCCTACGAGCAGAACTTC.

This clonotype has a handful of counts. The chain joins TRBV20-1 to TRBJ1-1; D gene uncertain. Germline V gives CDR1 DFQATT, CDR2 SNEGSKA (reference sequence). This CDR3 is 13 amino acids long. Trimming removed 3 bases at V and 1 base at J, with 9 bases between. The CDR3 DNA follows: TGCAGTGCTAGTGACGGAGGGAACACTGAAGCTTTCTTT. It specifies CSASDGGNTEAFF.

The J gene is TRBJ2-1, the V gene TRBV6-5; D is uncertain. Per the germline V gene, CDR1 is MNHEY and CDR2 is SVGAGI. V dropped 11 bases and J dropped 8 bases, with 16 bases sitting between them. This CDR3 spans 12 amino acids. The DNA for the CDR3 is TGTGCCGGTAGTCCAAATTCCTATGAGCAGTTCTTC. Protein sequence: CAGSPNSYEQFF.

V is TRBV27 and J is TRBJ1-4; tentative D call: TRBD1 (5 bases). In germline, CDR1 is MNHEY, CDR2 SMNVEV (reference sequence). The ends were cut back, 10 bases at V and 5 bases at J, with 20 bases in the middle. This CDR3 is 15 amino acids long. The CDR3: CATRSSWGTNEKLFF. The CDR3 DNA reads TGTGCCACCCGCTCGTCATGGGGCACGAATGAAAAACTGTTTTTT.

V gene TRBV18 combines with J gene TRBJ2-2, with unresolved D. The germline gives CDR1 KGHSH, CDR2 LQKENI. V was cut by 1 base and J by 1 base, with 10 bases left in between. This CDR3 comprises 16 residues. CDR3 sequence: CASSPQAAMNTGELFF. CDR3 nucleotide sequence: TGTGCCAGCTCACCACAGGCAGCGATGAACACCGGGGAGCTGTTTTTT.

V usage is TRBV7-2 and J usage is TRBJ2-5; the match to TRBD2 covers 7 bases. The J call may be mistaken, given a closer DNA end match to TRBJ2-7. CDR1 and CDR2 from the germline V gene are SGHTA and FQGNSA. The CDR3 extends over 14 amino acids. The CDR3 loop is CASSFPGRTNEQYF. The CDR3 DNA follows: TGTGCCAGCAGCTTTCCCGGGAGGACCAACGAGCAGTACTTC.

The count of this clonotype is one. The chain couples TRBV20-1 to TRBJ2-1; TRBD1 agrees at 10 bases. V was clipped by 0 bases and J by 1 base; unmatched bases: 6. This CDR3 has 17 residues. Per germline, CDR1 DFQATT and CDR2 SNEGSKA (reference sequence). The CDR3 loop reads CSARDPRTGGSYNEQFF. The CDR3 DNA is TGCAGTGCTAGAGATCCCCGGACAGGGGGATCCTACAATGAGCAGTTCTTC.

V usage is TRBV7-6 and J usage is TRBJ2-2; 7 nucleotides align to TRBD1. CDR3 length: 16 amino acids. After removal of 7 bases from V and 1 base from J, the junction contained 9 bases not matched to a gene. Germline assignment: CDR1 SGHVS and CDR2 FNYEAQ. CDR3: CASTAKTGWNTGELFF. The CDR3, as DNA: TGTGCCAGCACCGCTAAGACAGGGTGGAACACCGGGGAGCTGTTTTTT.

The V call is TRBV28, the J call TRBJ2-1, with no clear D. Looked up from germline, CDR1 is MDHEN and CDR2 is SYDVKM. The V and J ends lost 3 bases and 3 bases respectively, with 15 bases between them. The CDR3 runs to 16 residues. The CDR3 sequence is CASSFQAGKDYNEQFF. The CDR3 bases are TGTGCCAGCAGTTTTCAAGCCGGCAAGGACTACAATGAGCAGTTCTTC.

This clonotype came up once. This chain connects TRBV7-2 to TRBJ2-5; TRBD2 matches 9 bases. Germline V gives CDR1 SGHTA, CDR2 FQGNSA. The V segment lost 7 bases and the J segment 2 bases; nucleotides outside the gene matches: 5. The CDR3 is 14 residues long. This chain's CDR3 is CASTQRGVQETQYF. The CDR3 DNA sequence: TGTGCCAGCACCCAGCGGGGGGTTCAAGAGACCCAGTACTTC.

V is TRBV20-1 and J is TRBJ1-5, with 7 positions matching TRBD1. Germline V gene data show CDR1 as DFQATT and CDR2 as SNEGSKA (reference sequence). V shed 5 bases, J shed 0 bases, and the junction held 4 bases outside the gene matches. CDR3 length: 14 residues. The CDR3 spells CSADDRDSNQPQHF. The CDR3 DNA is TGCAGTGCTGACGACAGGGATAGCAATCAGCCCCAGCATTTT.

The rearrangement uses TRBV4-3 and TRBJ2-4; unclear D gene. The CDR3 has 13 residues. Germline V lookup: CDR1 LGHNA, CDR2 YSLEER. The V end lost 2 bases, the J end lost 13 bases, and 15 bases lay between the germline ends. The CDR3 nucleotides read TGCGCCAGCAGCCAACTGGTCAGCAATGAGCAGTACTTC. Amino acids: CASSQLVSNEQYF.